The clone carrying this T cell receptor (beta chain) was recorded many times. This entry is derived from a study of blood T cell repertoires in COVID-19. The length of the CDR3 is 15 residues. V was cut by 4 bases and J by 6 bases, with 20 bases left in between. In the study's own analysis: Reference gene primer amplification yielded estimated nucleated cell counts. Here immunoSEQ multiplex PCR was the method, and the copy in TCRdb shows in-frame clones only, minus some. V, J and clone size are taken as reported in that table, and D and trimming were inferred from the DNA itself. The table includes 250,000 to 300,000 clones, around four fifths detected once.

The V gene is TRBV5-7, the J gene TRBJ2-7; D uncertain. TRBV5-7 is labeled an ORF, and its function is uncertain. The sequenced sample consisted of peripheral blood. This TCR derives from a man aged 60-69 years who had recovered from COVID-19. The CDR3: CASSPSRHLRSEQYF. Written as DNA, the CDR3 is TGTGCCAGCAGCCCGTCACGACATCTCCGTAGCGAGCAGTACTTC.